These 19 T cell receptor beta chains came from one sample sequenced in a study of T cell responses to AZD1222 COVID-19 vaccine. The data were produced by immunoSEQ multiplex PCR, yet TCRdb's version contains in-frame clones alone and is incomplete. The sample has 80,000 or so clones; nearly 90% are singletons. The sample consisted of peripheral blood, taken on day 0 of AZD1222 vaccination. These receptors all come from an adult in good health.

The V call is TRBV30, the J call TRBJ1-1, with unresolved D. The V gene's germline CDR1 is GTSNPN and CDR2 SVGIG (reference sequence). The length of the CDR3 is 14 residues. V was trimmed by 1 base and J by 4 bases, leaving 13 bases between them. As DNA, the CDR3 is TGTGCCTGGAGTGGAGGGATTCGGACCACTGAAGCTTTCTTT. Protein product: CAWSGGIRTTEAFF.

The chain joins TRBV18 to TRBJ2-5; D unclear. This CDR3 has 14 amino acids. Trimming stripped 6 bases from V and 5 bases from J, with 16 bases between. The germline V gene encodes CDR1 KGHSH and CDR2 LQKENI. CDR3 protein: CASSPVLGIETQYF. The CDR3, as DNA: TGTGCCAGCTCCCCTGTTTTAGGGATTGAGACCCAGTACTTC.

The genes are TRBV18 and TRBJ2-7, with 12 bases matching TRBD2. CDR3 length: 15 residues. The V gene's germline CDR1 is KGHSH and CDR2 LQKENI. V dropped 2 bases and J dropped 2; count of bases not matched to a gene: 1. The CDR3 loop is CASSPGLAGPYEQYF. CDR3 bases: TGTGCCAGCTCACCAGGACTAGCGGGGCCCTACGAGCAGTACTTC.

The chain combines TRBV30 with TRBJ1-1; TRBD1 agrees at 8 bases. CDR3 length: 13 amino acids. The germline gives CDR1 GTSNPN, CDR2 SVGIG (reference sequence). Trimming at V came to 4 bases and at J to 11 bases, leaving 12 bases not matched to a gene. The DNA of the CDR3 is TGTGCCTGGAACAGGGGGAAGACGCTGGGCGCTTTCTTT. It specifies CAWNRGKTLGAFF.

In DNA form, the CDR3 reads TGTGCCAGCTCCGAAACAGAAATAGCGGGAGGTACCTACGAGCAGTACTTC. This gives the protein CASSETEIAGGTYEQYF. The chain links TRBV18 to TRBJ2-7; 10 nucleotides line up with TRBD2. Germline V gives CDR1 KGHSH, CDR2 LQKENI. The CDR3 length is 17 residues. J was trimmed by 2 bases and V by 6 bases; bases with no gene match: 13.

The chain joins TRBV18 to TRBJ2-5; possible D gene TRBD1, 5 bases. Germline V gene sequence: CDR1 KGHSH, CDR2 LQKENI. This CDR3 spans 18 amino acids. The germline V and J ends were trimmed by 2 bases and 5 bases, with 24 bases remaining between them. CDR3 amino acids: CASSPSWGGDGSRETQYF. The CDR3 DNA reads TGTGCCAGCTCACCAAGTTGGGGCGGAGATGGTTCTCGGGAGACCCAGTACTTC.

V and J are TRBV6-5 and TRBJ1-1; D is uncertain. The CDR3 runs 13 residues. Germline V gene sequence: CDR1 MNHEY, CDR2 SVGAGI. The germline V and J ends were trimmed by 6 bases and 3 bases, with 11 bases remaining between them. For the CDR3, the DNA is TGTGCCAGCAGATACGAGACCGACACTGAAGCTTTCTTT. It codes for CASRYETDTEAFF.

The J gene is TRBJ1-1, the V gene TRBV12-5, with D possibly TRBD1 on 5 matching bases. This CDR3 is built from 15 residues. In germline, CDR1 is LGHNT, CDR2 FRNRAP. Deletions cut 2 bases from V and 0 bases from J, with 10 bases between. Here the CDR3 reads CASGLPSTVNTEAFF. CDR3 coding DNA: TGTGCTAGTGGTTTGCCCTCGACAGTGAACACTGAAGCTTTCTTT.

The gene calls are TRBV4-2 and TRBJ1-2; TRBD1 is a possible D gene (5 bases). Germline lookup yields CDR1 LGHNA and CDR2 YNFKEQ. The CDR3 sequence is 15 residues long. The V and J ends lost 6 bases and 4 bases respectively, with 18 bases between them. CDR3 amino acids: CASSHGSGGSYGYTF. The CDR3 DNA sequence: TGTGCCAGCAGTCACGGCAGCGGGGGATCCTATGGCTACACCTTC.

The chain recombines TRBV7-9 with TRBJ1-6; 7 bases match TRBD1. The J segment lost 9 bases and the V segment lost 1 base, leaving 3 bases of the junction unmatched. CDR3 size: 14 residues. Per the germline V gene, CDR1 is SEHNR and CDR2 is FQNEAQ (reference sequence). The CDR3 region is CASSLGQGSSPLHF. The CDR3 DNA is TGTGCCAGCAGCTTAGGACAGGGAAGTTCACCCCTCCACTTT.

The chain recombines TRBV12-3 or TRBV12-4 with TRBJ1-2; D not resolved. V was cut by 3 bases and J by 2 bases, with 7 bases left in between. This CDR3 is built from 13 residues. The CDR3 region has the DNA TGTGCCAGCAGTTTCACAGCAAACTATGGCTACACCTTC. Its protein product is CASSFTANYGYTF.

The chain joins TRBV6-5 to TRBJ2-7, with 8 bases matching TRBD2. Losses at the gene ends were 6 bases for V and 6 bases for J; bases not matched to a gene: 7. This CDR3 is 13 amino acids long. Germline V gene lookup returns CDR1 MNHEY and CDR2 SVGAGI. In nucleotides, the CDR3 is TGTGCCAGCAGCCGAGCGGGAGTGAGCGAGCAGTACTTC. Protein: CASSRAGVSEQYF.

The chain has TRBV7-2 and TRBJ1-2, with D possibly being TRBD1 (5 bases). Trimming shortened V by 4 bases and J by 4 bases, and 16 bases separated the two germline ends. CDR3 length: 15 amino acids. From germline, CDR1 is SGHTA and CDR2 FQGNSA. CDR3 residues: CASSSGRPGSYGYTF. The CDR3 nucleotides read TGTGCCAGCAGCTCCGGTCGGCCAGGGAGCTATGGCTACACCTTC.

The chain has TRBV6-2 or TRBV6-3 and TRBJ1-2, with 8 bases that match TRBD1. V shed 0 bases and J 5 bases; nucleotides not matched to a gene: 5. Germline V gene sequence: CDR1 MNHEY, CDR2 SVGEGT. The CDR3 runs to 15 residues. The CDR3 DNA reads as TGTGCCAGCAGTTACTCCAGGGGGCGCGATTATGGCTACACCTTC. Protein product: CASSYSRGRDYGYTF.

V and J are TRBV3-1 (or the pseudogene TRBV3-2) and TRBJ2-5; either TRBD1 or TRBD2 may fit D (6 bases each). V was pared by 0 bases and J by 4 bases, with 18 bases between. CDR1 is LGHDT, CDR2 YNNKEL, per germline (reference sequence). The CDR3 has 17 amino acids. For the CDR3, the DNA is TGTGCCAGCAGCCAAGAACTGCCCGGGGGCAACGGAGAGACCCAGTACTTC. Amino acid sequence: CASSQELPGGNGETQYF.

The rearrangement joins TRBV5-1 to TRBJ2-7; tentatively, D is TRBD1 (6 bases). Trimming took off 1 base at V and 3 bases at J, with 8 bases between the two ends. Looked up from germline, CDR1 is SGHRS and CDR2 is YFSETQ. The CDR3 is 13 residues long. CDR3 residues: CASSLTGNYEQYF. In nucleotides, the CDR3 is TGCGCCAGCAGCTTGACAGGGAACTACGAGCAGTACTTC.

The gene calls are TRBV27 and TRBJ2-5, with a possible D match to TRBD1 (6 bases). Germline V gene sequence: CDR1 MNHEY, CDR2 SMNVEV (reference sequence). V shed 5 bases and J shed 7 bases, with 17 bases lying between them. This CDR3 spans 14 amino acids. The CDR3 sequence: CASSPGQHLGTQYF. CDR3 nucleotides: TGTGCCAGCAGTCCCGGACAGCACCTGGGGACCCAGTACTTC.

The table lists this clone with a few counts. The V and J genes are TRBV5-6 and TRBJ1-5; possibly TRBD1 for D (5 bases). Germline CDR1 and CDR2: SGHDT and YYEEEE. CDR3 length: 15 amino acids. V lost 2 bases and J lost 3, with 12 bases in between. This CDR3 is CASSFGLRDNQPQHF. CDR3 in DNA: TGTGCCAGCAGCTTCGGCCTCAGGGACAATCAGCCCCAGCATTTT.

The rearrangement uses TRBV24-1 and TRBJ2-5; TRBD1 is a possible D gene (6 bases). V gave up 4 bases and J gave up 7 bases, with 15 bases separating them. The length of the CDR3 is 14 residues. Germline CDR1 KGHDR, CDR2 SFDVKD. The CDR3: CATSEGAGVGTQYF. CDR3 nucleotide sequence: TGTGCCACCAGTGAGGGAGCAGGGGTCGGGACCCAGTACTTC.